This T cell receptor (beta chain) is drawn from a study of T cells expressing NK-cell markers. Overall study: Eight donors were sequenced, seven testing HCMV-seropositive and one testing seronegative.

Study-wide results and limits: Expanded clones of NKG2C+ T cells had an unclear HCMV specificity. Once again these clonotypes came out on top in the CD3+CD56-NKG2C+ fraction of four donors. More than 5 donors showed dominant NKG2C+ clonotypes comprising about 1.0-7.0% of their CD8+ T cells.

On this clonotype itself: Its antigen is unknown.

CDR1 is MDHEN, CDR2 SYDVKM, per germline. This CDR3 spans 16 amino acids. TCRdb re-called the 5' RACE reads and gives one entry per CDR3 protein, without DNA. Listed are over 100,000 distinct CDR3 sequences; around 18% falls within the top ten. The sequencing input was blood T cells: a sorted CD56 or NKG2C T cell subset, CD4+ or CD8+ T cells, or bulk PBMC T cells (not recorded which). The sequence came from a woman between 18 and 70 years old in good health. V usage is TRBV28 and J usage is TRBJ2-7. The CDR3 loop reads CASSSPIERSSYEQYF.